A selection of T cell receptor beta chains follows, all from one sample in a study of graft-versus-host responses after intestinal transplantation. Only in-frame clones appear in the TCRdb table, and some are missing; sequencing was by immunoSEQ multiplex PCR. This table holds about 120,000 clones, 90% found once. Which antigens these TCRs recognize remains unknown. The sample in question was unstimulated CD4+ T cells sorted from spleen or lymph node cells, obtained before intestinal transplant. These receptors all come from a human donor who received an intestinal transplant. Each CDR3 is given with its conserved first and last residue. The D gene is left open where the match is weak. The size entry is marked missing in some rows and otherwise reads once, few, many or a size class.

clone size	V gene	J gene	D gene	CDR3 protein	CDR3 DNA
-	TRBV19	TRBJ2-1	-	CASSRTPPGYNEQFF	TGTGCCAGTAGCCGGACCCCCCCGGGATACAATGAGCAGTTCTTC
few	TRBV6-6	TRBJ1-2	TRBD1	CASSLQGPNYGYTF	TGTGCCAGCAGTCTACAGGGGCCTAACTATGGCTACACCTTC
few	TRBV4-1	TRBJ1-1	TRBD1	CASSHPTGGLTEAFF	TGCGCCAGCAGCCACCCCACAGGGGGACTAACTGAAGCTTTCTTT
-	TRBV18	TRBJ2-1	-	CASSPRQTGSMGNEQFF	TGTGCCAGCTCACCACGACAGACCGGGAGTATGGGCAATGAGCAGTTCTTC
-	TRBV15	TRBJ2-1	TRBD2	CATSSGTSGALSSYNEQFF	TGTGCCACCAGCAGCGGGACTAGCGGGGCCTTAAGCTCCTACAATGAGCAGTTCTTC
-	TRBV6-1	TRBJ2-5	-	CASSESLFTQETQYF	TGTGCCAGCAGTGAGTCCCTATTCACGCAAGAGACCCAGTACTTC
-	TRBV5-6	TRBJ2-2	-	CASSLGVHSGELFF	TGTGCCAGCAGCTTGGGCGTCCACTCCGGGGAGCTGTTTTTT
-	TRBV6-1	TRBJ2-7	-	CATYVSVPYEQYF	TGTGCCACTTACGTATCAGTACCCTACGAGCAGTACTTC
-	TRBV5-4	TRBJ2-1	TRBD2	CASSSGTSGRADEQFF	TGTGCCAGCAGCAGCGGGACTAGCGGGAGGGCCGATGAGCAGTTCTTC
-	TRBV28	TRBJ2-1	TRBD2	CASSPRLAGSYEQFF	TGTGCCAGCAGTCCCAGACTAGCGGGAAGCTATGAGCAGTTCTTC
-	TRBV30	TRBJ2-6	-	CAWSVLQFSGANVLTF	TGTGCCTGGAGTGTACTACAATTCTCTGGGGCCAACGTCCTGACTTTC
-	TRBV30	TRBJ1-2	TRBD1	CAWSVRTGGFNYGYTF	TGTGCCTGGAGTGTACGGACAGGGGGGTTTAACTATGGCTACACCTTC
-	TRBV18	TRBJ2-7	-	CASSPPGHTISYEQYF	TGTGCCAGCTCACCACCGGGACATACTATCTCCTACGAGCAGTACTTC
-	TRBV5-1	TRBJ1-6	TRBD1	CASSDREESPLHF	TGCGCCAGCTCCGACAGGGAGGAATCACCCCTCCACTTT
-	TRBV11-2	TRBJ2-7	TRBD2	CASSPSGRVSYEQYF	TGTGCCAGCAGCCCCAGCGGGAGGGTCTCCTACGAGCAGTACTTC
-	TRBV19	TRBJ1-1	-	CASSIIPGGTEAFF	TGTGCCAGTAGTATTATCCCGGGGGGCACTGAAGCTTTCTTT
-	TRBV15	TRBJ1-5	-	CATSRDLGGLGKPQHF	TGTGCCACCAGCAGAGATCTCGGCGGTTTAGGTAAACCCCAGCATTTT
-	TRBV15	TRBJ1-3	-	CATSRPPSGNTIYF	TGTGCCACCAGCAGACCCCCTTCTGGAAACACCATATATTTT
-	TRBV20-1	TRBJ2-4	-	CSADRKNIQYF	TGCAGTGCTGACAGAAAAAACATTCAGTACTTC
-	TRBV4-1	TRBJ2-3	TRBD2	CASSPRGSGGSTDTQYF	TGCGCCAGCAGCCCCCGGGGTAGCGGGGGTAGCACAGATACGCAGTATTTT
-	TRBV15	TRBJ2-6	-	CATSRSRVSSGANVLTF	TGTGCCACCAGCAGAAGTCGGGTTAGCTCTGGGGCCAACGTCCTGACTTTC
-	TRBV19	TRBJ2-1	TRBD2	CASSRAGLAGADEQFF	TGTGCCAGTAGTAGGGCGGGACTAGCGGGAGCGGATGAGCAGTTCTTC
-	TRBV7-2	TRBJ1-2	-	CASSLDGDGYTF	TGTGCCAGCAGCTTAGACGGAGATGGCTACACCTTC
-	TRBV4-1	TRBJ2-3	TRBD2	CASSQTRLAPDTQYF	TGCGCCAGCAGCCAAACAAGACTAGCCCCCGATACGCAGTATTTT
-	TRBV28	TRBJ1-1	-	CASSLGGANTEAFF	TGTGCCAGCAGTTTAGGGGGGGCTAACACTGAAGCTTTCTTT
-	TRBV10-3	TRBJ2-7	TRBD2	CAISGGLAGTYEQYF	TGTGCCATCAGTGGGGGACTAGCGGGGACCTACGAGCAGTACTTC
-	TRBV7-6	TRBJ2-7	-	CASSVGGTASYEQYF	TGTGCCAGCAGTGTTGGAGGTACGGCCTCCTACGAGCAGTACTTC
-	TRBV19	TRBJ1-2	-	CASSIRGPGWGYTF	TGTGCCAGTAGTATCCGAGGGCCCGGCTGGGGCTACACCTTC
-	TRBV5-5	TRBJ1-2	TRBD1	CASRTGTGVYGYTF	TGTGCCAGCAGAACCGGGACAGGGGTATATGGCTACACCTTC
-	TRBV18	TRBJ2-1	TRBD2	CASSPTGGPNEQFF	TGTGCCAGCTCACCGACGGGAGGGCCCAATGAGCAGTTCTTC
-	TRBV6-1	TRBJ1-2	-	CASSERGGHPSRDYGYTF	TGTGCCAGCAGTGAAAGGGGGGGACATCCATCTCGGGACTATGGCTACACCTTC
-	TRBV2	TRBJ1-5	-	CASSDAGERNQPQHF	TGTGCCAGCAGTGACGCGGGAGAGAGAAATCAGCCCCAGCATTTT
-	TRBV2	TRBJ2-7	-	CATNRGDEQYF	TGTGCCACGAACCGAGGCGACGAGCAGTACTTC
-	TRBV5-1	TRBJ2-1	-	CASSFVVDGNEQFF	TGCGCCAGCAGCTTCGTCGTCGACGGGAATGAGCAGTTCTTC
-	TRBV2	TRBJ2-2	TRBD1	CASSSQGAGTGELFF	TGTGCCAGCAGTTCACAGGGGGCGGGCACCGGGGAGCTGTTTTTT
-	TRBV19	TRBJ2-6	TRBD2	CTSSILAGVSSGANVLTF	TGTACCAGTAGTATCCTAGCGGGGGTAAGCTCTGGGGCCAACGTCCTGACTTTC
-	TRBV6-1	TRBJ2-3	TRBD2	CASSVAGTSVTDTQYF	TGTGCCAGCAGTGTTGCCGGGACTAGCGTCACAGATACGCAGTATTTT
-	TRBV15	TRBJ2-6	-	CATSNRAGANVLTF	TGTGCCACCAGCAACAGGGCTGGGGCCAACGTCCTGACTTTC